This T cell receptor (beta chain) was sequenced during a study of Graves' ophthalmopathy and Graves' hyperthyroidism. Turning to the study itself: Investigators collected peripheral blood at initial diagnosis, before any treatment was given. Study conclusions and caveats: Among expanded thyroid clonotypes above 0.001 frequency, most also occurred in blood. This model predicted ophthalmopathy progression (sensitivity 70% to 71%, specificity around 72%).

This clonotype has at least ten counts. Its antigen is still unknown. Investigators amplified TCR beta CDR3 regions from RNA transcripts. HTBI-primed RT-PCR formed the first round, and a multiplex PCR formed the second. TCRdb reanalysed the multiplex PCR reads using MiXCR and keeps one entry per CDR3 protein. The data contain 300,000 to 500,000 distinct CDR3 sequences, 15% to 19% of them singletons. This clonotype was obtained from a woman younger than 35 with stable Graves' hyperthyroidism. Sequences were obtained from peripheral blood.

CDR3 DNA: TGCAGTGCTAAGCCGGCTTTGGGACAGGGCCATGGCTACACCTTC. Translation gives CSAKPALGQGHGYTF. The chain carries TRBV20-1 and TRBJ1-2; TRBD1 aligns across 9 bases. The trim removed 4 bases at V and 6 bases at J, leaving 12 bases unmatched. This CDR3 has 15 amino acids. The germline CDR1 and CDR2 sequences are DFQATT and SNEGSKA (reference sequence).